One and the same sample provided the 4 T cell receptor beta chains below, sequenced in a study of monozygotic twins with inflammatory bowel disease. Reprocessing the 5' RACE reads, TCRdb reports a single entry for every CDR3 protein and omits DNA. Its clone listing holds approximately 400,000 distinct CDR3 sequences. Sequenced: blood. Receptors were obtained from a human donor with ulcerative colitis or Crohn's disease, or a healthy co-twin of an affected twin (not recorded which).

V gene TRBV7-2 combines with J gene TRBJ1-4. The CDR3 covers 15 residues. Germline-derived CDR1 and CDR2 are SGHTA and FQGNSA. The CDR3 is CASSRGRGPNEKLFF.

The rearrangement joins TRBV24-1 to TRBJ1-2. The CDR3 has 14 amino acids. Germline assignment: CDR1 KGHDR and CDR2 SFDVKD. The chain's CDR3 is CATSEPTENYGYTF.

V is TRBV5-4 and J is TRBJ2-7; TCRdb returns TRBD1, unconfirmable since there is no DNA. The CDR3 contains 14 residues. Germline CDR1 is SGHNT and CDR2 is YYREEE (reference sequence). The CDR3 reads CASSSIDRNYEQYF.

The V and J genes are TRBV12-3 or TRBV12-4 and TRBJ2-3; the TCRdb call, TRBD1, lacks DNA for checking. This CDR3 region has 13 residues. This CDR3 is CASTRSLSDTQYF.